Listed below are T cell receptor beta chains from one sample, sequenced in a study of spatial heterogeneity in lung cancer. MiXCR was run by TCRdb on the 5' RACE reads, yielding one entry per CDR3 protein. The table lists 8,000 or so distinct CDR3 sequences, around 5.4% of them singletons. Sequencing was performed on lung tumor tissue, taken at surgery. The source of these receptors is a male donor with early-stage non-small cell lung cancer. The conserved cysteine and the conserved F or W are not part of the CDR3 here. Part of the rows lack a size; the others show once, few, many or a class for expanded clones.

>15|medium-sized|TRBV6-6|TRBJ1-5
ASSYSGAGHSNQPQH
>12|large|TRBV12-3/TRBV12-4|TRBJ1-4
ASSPPATNEKLF
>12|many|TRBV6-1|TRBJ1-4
ASSEQDFSEKLF
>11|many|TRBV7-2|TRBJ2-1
ASSGQLDNEQF
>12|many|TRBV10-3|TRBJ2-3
AISPGQDTDTQY
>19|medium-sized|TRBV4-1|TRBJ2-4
ASSQSGTSGGNALAKNIQY
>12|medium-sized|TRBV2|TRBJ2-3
ASLAGGSTDTQY
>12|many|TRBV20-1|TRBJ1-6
SAISGQVHSPLH
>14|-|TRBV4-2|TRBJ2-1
ASSPRGGATYNEQF
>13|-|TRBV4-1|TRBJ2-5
ASSQVGGHQETQY
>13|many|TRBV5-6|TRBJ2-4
ASSFGTGLRGIQY
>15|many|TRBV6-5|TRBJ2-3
ASSRTSGRAPPDTQY
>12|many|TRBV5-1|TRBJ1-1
ASSSGTGGREAF
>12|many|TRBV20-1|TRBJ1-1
SARVYRDGAEAF
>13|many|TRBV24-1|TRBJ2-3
ATSRGAGGRDTQY
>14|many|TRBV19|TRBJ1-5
ASLYMGTGGNQPQH
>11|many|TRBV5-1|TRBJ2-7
ASSFGQGDEQY
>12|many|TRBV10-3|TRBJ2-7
AISGAGNPYEQY
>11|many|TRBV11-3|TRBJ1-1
ASSLDRDTEAF
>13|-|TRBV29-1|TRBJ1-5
SVREQGGINQPQH
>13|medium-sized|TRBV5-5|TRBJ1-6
ASSLGGRPNSPLH
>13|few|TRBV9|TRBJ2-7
ASSPTGGTDGEQY
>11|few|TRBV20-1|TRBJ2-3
SFFRLAADTQY
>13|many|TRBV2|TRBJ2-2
ASSLRGLAAGELF
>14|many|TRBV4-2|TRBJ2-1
ASSPQLAGTYNEQF